This T cell receptor (beta chain) is drawn from a study of T cell responses to AZD1222 COVID-19 vaccine. Assay used: immunoSEQ multiplex PCR; TCRdb lists only in-frame clones, some missing. This sample carries 110,000 or so clones, 91% of them seen once, and the ten largest clones take around 7%. The CDR3 sequence is 12 residues long. The germline V and J ends were trimmed by 4 bases and 4 bases, with 7 bases remaining between them. J is TRBJ1-2 and V is TRBV12-3 or TRBV12-4; D not certain. Sequenced here: peripheral blood, sampled on day 0 of AZD1222 vaccination. The origin of this receptor is an adult in good health. CDR3 in amino acids: CASSSRSYGYTF. The CDR3 region has the DNA TGTGCCAGCAGTTCCCGGAGCTATGGCTACACCTTC.